This T cell receptor beta chain came from a study of T cell changes during pregnancy in multiple sclerosis. Sequenced by immunoSEQ multiplex PCR; TCRdb stores in-frame clones only, minus some. The table shows about 98,000 clones, with just over 90% occurring only once. Looked up from germline, CDR1 is SNHLY and CDR2 is FYNNEI. This CDR3 comprises 21 residues. The V segment lost 7 bases and the J segment 3 bases; nucleotides outside the gene matches: 28. This clonotype was sampled from a female donor in good health, enrolled as a control in a pregnancy study. The chain is built from TRBV2 and TRBJ1-2; 8 bases match TRBD1. This material consisted of peripheral blood, taken after pregnancy. The CDR3 reads CASIRFSLNATGGRRDYGYTF. CDR3 sequence (DNA): TGTGCCAGCATTAGATTCTCACTTAATGCCACAGGGGGAAGACGAGACTATGGCTACACCTTC.